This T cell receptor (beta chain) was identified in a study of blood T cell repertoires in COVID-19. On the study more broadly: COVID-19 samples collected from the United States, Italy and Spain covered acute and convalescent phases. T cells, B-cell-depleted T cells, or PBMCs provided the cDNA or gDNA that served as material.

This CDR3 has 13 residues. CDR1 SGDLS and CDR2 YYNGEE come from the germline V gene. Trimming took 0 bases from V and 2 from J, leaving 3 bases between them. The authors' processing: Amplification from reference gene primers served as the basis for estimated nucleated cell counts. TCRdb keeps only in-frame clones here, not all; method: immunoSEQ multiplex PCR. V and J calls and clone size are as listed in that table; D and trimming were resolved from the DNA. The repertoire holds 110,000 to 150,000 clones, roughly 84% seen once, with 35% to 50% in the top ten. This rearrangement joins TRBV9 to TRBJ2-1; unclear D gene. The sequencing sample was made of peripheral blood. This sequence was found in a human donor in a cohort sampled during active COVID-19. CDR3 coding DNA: TGTGCCAGCAGCGTAGGTACCTACAATGAGCAGTTCTTC. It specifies CASSVGTYNEQFF.